This TCR beta chain is from a study of blood T cell repertoires in COVID-19. Study-level background: The United States, Italy and Spain provided the acute and convalescent COVID-19 samples. Sample material is recorded as cDNA or gDNA derived from T cells, B-cell-depleted T cells, or PBMCs.

Trimming pared 2 bases from V and 4 bases from J, leaving 11 bases between. CDR1 is MNHEY and CDR2 is SVGEGT in the germline V gene. The length of the CDR3 is 14 residues. Original processing methods: Amplification of reference gene primers was used by the study to estimate nucleated cell counts. The protocol was immunoSEQ multiplex PCR, while the TCRdb copy is restricted to in-frame clones and leaves out a portion. V and J calls and clone size are as listed in that table; D and trimming were resolved from the DNA. This table holds about 250,000 clones, roughly 88% found once. The TCR was taken from a woman aged 25 to 45 with COVID-19, enrolled during active disease. The sequenced sample was peripheral blood. The rearrangement links TRBV6-2 or TRBV6-3 to TRBJ1-1; tentative D call: TRBD1 (5 bases). As DNA, the CDR3 is TGTGCCAGCAGTTACACCCACGGGGGCACTGAAGCTTTCTTT. Translation: CASSYTHGGTEAFF.